This T cell receptor (beta chain) was identified in a study of blood T cell repertoires in COVID-19. The data were produced by immunoSEQ multiplex PCR, yet TCRdb's version contains in-frame clones alone and is incomplete. This table holds some 260,000 clones, 80% to 90% found once. The CDR3 runs 15 residues. V lost 2 bases and J 4 bases, leaving 14 bases between the germline ends. In germline, CDR1 is SGHTA, CDR2 FQGNSA. The specimen sequenced was peripheral blood. This chain connects TRBV7-2 to TRBJ1-2, with a tentative D call TRBD1 (5 bases). The sequence was obtained from an older woman with COVID-19, enrolled during active disease. CDR3 sequence reads: CASSLKTDPFYGYTF. The CDR3 bases are TGTGCCAGCAGCTTAAAGACAGACCCCTTCTATGGCTACACCTTC.